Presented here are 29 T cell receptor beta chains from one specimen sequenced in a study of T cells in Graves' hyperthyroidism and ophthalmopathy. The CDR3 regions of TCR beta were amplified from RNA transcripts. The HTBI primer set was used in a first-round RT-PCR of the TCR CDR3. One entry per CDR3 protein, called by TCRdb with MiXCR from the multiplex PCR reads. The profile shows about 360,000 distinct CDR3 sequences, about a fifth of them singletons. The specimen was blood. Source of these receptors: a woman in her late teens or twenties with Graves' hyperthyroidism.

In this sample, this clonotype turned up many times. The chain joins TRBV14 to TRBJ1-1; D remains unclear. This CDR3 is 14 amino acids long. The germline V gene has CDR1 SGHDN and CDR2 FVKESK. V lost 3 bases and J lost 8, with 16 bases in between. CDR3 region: CASSHGRTLSEAFF. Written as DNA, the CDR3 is TGTGCCAGCAGCCACGGCCGAACCCTCTCGGAAGCTTTCTTT. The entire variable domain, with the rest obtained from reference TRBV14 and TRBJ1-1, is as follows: EAGVTQFPSHSVIEKGQTVTLRCDPISGHDNLYWYRRVMGKEIKFLLHFVKESKQDESGMPNNRFLAERTGGTYSTLKVQPAELEDSGVYFCASSHGRTLSEAFFGQGTRLTVV.

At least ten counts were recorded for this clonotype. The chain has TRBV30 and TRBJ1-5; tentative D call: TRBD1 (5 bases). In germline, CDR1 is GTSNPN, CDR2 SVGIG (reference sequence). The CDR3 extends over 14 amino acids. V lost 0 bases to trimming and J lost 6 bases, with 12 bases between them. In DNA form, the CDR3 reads TGTGCCTGGAGTGTACTTCGGGGGTCTCAGCCCCAGCATTTT. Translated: CAWSVLRGSQPQHF.

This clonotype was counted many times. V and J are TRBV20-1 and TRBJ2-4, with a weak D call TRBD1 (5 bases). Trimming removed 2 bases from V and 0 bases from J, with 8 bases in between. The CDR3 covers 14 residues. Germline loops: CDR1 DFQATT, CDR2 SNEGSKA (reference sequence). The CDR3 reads CSARRQSAKNIQYF. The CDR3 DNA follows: TGCAGTGCTAGACGACAGTCAGCCAAAAACATTCAGTACTTC.

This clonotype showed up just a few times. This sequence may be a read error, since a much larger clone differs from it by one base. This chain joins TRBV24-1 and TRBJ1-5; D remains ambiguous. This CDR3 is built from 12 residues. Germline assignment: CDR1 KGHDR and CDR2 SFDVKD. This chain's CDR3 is CATSEADLPQQF. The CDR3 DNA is TGTGCCACCAGTGAAGCGGACCTGCCCCAGCAGTTT.

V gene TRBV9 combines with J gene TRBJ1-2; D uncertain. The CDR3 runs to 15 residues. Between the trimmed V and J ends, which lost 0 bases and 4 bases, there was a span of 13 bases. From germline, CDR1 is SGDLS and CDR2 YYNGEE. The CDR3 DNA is TGTGCCAGCAGCGTAGAGCCAGGTCTCAGCTATGGCTACACCTTC. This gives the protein CASSVEPGLSYGYTF. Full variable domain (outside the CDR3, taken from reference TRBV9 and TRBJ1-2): DSGVTQTPKHLITATGQRVTLRCSPRSGDLSVYWYQQSLDQGLQFLIQYYNGEERAKGNILERFSAQQFPDLHSELNLSSLELGDSALYFCASSVEPGLSYGYTFGSGTRLTVV.

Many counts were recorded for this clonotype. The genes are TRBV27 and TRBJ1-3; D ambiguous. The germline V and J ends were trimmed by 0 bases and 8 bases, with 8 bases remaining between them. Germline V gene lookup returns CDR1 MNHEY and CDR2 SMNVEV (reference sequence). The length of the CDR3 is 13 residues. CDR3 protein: CASSLSWGDTIYF. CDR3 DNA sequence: TGTGCCAGCAGTTTATCGTGGGGAGACACCATATATTTT.

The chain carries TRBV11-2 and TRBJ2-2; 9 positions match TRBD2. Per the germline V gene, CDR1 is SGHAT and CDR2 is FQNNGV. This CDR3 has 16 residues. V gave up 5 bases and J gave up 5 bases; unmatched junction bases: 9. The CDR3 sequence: CASSHQGGGATGELFF. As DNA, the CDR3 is TGTGCCAGCAGCCATCAAGGCGGGGGGGCTACCGGGGAGCTGTTTTTT. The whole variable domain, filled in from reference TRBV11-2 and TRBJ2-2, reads EAGVAQSPRYKIIEKRQSVAFWCNPISGHATLYWYQQILGQGPKLLIQFQNNGVVDDSQLPKDRFSAERLKGVDSTLKIQPAKLEDSAVYLCASSHQGGGATGELFFGEGSRLTVL.

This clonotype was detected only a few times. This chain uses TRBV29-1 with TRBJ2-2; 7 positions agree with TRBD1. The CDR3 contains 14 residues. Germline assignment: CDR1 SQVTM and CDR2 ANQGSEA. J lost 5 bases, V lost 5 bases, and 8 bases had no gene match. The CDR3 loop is CSVTPGQHTGELFF. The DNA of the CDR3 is TGCAGCGTTACCCCGGGACAGCATACCGGGGAGCTGTTTTTT.

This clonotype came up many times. Here the CDR3 DNA reads TGTGCCAGCAGCCACTCCTCAGGGAAGTCCTACGAGCAGTACTTC. Its translation: CASSHSSGKSYEQYF. The V gene is TRBV7-2, the J gene TRBJ2-7; D may be TRBD1 (5 bases). Trimming took off 5 bases at V and 1 base at J, with 15 bases between the two ends. Germline CDR1 and CDR2: SGHTA and FQGNSA. CDR3 length: 15 residues.

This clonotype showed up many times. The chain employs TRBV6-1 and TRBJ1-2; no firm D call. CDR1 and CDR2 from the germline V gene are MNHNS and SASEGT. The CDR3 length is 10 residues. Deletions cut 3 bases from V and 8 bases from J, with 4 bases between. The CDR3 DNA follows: TGTGCCAGCAGTGATGTAGGCTACACCTTC. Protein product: CASSDVGYTF.

This CDR3 reads CASSLDAGGTNYGYTF. CDR3 in DNA: TGTGCCAGCAGCTTAGACGCGGGGGGGACTAACTATGGCTACACCTTC. The rearrangement links TRBV11-2 to TRBJ1-2; D is perhaps TRBD1 (5 bases). With 0 bases removed from V and 0 bases from J, the gap between germline ends came to 11 bases. The CDR3 consists of 16 residues. From germline, CDR1 is SGHAT and CDR2 FQNNGV.

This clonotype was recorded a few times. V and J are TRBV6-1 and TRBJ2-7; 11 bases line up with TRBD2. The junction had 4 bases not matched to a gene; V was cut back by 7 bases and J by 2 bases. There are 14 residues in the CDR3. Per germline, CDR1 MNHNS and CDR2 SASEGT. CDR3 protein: CASNIAGGAYEQYF. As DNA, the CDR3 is TGTGCCAGCAACATAGCGGGGGGGGCCTACGAGCAGTACTTC.

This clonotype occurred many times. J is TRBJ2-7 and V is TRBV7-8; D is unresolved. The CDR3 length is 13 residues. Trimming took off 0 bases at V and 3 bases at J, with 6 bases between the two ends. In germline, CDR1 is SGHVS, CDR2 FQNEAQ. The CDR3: CASSLASRYEQYF. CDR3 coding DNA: TGTGCCAGCAGCTTAGCTTCACGCTACGAGCAGTACTTC. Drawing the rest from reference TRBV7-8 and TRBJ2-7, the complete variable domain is GAGVSQSPRYKVAKRGQDVALRCDPISGHVSLFWYQQALGQGPEFLTYFQNEAQLDKSGLPSDRFFAERPEGSVSTLKIQRTQQEDSAVYLCASSLASRYEQYFGPGTRLTVT.

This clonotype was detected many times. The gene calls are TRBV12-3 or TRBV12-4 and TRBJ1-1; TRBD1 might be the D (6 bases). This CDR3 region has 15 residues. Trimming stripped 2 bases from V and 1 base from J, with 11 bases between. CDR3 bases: TGTGCCAGCAGTTTACGGAGGGGGGCGAACACTGAAGCTTTCTTT. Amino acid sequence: CASSLRRGANTEAFF.

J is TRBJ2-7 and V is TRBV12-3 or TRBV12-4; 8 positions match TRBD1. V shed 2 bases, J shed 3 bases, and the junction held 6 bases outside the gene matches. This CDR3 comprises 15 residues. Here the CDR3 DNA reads TGTGCCAGCAGTTTATCTGGACAGGGAAGCTACGAGCAGTACTTC. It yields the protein CASSLSGQGSYEQYF.

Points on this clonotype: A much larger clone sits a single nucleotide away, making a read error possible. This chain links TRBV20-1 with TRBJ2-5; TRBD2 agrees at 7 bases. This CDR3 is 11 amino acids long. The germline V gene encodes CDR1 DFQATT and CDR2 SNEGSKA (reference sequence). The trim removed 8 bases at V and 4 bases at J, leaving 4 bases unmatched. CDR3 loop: CSSGGGETQYF. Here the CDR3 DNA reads TGCAGTTCTGGGGGGGGAGAGACCCAGTACTTC.

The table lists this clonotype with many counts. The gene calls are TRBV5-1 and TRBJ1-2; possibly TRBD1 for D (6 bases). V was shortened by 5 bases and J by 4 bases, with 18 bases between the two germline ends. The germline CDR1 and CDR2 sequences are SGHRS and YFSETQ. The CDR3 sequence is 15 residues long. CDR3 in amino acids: CASRPQGSYSYGYTF. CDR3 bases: TGCGCCAGCAGGCCGCAGGGGAGCTACTCCTATGGCTACACCTTC.

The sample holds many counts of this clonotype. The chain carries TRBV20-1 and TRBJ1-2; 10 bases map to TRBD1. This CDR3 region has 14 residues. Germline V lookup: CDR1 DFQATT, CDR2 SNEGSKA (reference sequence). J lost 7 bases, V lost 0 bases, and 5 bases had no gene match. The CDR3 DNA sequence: TGCAGTGCTAGAGATCTAAGGGACAGGGGTGGCTACACCTTC. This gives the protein CSARDLRDRGGYTF.

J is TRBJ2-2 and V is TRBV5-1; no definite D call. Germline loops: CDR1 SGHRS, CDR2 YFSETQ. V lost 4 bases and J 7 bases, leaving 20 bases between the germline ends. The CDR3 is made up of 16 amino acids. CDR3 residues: CASSETPPALGGELFF. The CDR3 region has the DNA TGCGCCAGCAGCGAGACTCCCCCCGCCCTGGGCGGGGAGCTGTTTTTT. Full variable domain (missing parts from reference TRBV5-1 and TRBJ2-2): KAGVTQTPRYLIKTRGQQVTLSCSPISGHRSVSWYQQTPGQGLQFLFEYFSETQRNKGNFPGRFSGRQFSNSRSEMNVSTLELGDSALYLCASSETPPALGGELFFGEGSRLTVL.

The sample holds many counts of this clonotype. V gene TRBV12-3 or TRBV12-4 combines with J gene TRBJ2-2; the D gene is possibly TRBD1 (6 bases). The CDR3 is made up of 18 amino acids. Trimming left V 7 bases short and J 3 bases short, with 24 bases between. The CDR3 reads CASTIKGTFVAYTGELFF. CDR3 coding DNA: TGTGCCAGCACGATTAAAGGGACATTCGTGGCGTACACCGGGGAGCTGTTTTTT.

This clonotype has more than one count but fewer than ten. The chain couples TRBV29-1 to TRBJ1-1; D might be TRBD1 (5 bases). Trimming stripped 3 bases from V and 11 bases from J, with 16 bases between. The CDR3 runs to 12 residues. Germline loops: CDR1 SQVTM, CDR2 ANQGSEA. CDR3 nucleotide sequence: TGCAGCGTTGAGAGGGGAGCCGACGTGGCTTTCTTT. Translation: CSVERGADVAFF.

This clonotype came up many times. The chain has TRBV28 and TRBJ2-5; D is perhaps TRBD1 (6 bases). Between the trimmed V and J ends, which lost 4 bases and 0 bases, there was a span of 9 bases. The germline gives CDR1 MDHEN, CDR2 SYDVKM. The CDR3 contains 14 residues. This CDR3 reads CASSSRQDQETQYF. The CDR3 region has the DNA TGTGCCAGCAGTTCCCGACAGGACCAAGAGACCCAGTACTTC.

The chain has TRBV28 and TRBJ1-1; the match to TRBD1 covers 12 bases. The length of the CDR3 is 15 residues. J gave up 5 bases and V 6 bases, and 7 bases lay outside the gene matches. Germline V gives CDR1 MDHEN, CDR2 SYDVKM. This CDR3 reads CASSGTGGAWTEAFF. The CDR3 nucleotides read TGTGCCAGCAGCGGGACAGGGGGCGCGTGGACTGAAGCTTTCTTT.

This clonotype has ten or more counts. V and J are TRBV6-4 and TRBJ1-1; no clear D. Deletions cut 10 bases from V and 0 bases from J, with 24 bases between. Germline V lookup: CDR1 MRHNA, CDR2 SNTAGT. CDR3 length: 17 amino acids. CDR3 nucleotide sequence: TGTGCCACCATCCGGACCCCTAGGGCAGTCATGAACACTGAAGCTTTCTTT. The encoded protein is CATIRTPRAVMNTEAFF.

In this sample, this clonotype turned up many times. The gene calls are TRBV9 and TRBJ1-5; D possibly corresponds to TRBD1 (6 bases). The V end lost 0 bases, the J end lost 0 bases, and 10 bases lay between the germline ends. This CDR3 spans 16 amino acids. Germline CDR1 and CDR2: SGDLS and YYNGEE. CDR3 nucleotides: TGTGCCAGCAGCGTAGGGGGGCCGGATAGCAATCAGCCCCAGCATTTT. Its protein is CASSVGGPDSNQPQHF.

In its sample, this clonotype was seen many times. CDR3 nucleotides: TGTGCCATCATGTCCGCTGGGCTAGCGGTCTCCTACGAGCAGTACTTC. It translates to CAIMSAGLAVSYEQYF. The V call is TRBV10-3, the J call TRBJ2-7, with 7 bases lining up with TRBD2. The germline CDR1 and CDR2 sequences are ENHRY and SYGVKD. The CDR3 is made up of 16 amino acids. V shed 7 bases, J shed 0 bases, and the junction held 12 bases outside the gene matches.

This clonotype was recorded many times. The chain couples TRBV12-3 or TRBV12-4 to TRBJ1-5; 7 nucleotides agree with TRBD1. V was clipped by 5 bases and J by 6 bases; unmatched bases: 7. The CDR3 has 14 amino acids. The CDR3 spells CASSQQGKRQPQHF. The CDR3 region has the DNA TGTGCCAGCAGTCAACAGGGGAAACGTCAGCCCCAGCATTTT.

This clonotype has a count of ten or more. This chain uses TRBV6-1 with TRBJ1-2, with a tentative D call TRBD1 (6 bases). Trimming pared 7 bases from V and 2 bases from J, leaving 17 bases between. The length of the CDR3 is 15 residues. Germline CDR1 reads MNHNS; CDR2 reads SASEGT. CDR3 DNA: TGTGCCAGCACCCTGAGGGCAGGGGAGAACTATGGCTACACCTTC. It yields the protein CASTLRAGENYGYTF.

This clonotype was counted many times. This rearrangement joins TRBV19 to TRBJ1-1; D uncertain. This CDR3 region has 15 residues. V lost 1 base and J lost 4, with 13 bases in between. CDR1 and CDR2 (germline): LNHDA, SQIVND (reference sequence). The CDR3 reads CASSIVGIVGTEAFF. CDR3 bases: TGTGCCAGTAGTATAGTTGGCATCGTAGGCACTGAAGCTTTCTTT. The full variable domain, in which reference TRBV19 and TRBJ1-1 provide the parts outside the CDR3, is DGGITQSPKYLFRKEGQNVTLSCEQNLNHDAMYWYRQDPGQGLRLIYYSQIVNDFQKGDIAEGYSVSREKKESFPLTVTSAQKNPTAFYLCASSIVGIVGTEAFFGQGTRLTVV.